This record covers a single T cell receptor (beta chain). The source of the sample is a study of blood T cell repertoires in COVID-19. Sequencing used immunoSEQ multiplex PCR; TCRdb keeps in-frame clones, though not all of them. The sample contains approximately 6,600 clones, roughly nine tenths of which appear only once. V was pared by 3 bases and J by 1 base, with 13 bases between. The CDR3 is 16 residues long. Germline-derived CDR1 and CDR2 are ENHRY and SYGVKD. The rearrangement joins TRBV10-3 to TRBJ1-5; perhaps TRBD1 as D (6 bases). Sequencing was performed on peripheral blood. This sequence was found in a human donor in a cohort sampled during active COVID-19. The donor label of this sample is uncertain. The CDR3 protein is CAISEHREGSNQPQHF. The CDR3 nucleotides read TGTGCCATCAGTGAACACAGGGAAGGGAGCAATCAGCCCCAGCATTTT.